This record looks at one T cell receptor beta chain sequence and its context. The specificity of this receptor is unknown. Base qualities are missing; no much larger clone stands one base away. From the cysteine up to the phenylalanine, the CDR3 has a length of 16 residues. The sequence is cut down to CDR3 DNA, 48 bases in frame from base 1. Via the germline V gene, CDR1 is MDHEN and CDR2 SYDVKM. Ends trimmed: V by 7 bases, J by 0 bases; bases unmatched to a gene: 7. The data are from a study of cytomegalovirus exposure and HLA in healthy donors (dated 2017 in TCRdb). In the study overall: According to an earlier analysis of several hundred of the donors, some 180 million T cells yielded 95 million to 140 million unique TCR beta sequences and approximately 300 Gb of sequence data. An early release covering some 640 HLA-typed donors comprised approximately 290 gigabases of sequencing data and around 80 million unique TCR sequences. Of the roughly 410 genotyped donors, 81% were placed in the genetic ancestry cluster associated with self-reported Caucasian donors. The study was designed to test whether signatures of past pathogen exposure could be identified by cataloging public T cell receptors. The study profiled the T cell repertoires of 500 to 800 subjects by immunosequencing and related them to cytomegalovirus serostatus. A separate validation cohort of approximately 120 different subjects was used in addition to the roughly 700-subject first cohort. The study combined high-throughput TCR immunosequencing, statistical association of individual TCRs with disease status, and machine learning to predict cytomegalovirus infection status. A later analysis re-analyzed previously published TCR beta repertoires from 650 to 800 donors and added high-resolution HLA genotyping to study TCR occurrence patterns. The later analysis used no new phenotypic data to find candidate immune exposures, relying instead on TCR beta sequences and their occurrence across donors. To decide whether each TCR beta V gene segment behaved as functional or pseudogenic, an earlier analysis of some 580 of the donors relied on high-throughput TCR beta sequencing. Donor age, sex, ethnicity and CMV serostatus were compiled alongside the repertoire data. A later genetic analysis took genome-wide SNP genotypes for 398 of the 666 donors and used that subset as a discovery cohort. All discovery cohort repertoires had been generated using a single sequencing platform. Both class I and class II loci were covered by HLA typing, at four-digit resolution. The number of donors typed differed by locus, with about 629-640 for A, B, C, DRB1 and DQB1, over 500 for DQA1, under 610 for DPA1, and 450 to 480 for DPB1. Because of strong linkage in the cohort, five DR-DQ haplotypes were treated as single units for association and clustering. Among 300 to 450 genotyped donors of the cohort, an average of roughly 240,000 unique TCR beta nucleotide sequences were sequenced per donor, around 20% of them non-productive. General findings and caveats noted by the study authors: In vitro tests confirmed that a few of the cytomegalovirus-associated TCR beta chains recognize cytomegalovirus antigens. A cluster of highly shared sequence variants was judged likely to be a technical artifact of the sequencing pipeline. The study gave a list of about 170 TCR beta chains associated with cytomegalovirus. CMV serostatus was the only immune exposure information available for the cohort. This cohort had only TCR beta chains sequenced, and the lack of alpha or paired-chain data limited which features could be detected. A later analysis found that TCR association rates varied across HLA loci, with DRB1 alleles showing the most associated TCRs and HLA-C alleles the fewest. Most TCR sequences were seen in very few donors, while some public TCRs were found in many individuals. The classifier was reported to diagnose cytomegalovirus status with high specificity and sensitivity in both the original cohort and the validation cohort. When HLA alleles, especially DR and DQ, strongly co-occurred, TCR associations were difficult to assign to individual alleles. The presence/absence analyses assumed that sequencing depth was roughly uniform across donors, and that assumption may not be true. In a later analysis, HLA-associated TCR beta chains showed more clonal expansion and lower generation probabilities than non-associated chains that were equally common. In an earlier analysis of about 550 of the donors, most TCR beta V segments were observed in productive rearrangements about 87% or about 30% of the time, broadly matching IMGT annotations. In a later genetic analysis, fewer N-insertions in productive TCRs were reported among donors in an Asian-associated ancestry cluster than the roughly 640-donor mean. A further reported finding was that TCR beta sequences accurately predicted the HLA-A and HLA-B alleles for most subjects in the first cohort. Around 16 rarely observed V segments, including chromosome 9 orphons, were excluded from the earlier analysis of 550 to 700 of the donors because counts were too low. Because HLA typing was missing for some donors at each locus, association tests included only the typed subset. At a false discovery rate of 0.05, a later analysis linked under 20,000 TCR beta sequences to specific HLA alleles. In a later analysis, several top co-occurrence clusters were reported to appear linked to parvovirus B19, influenza, CMV and Epstein-Barr virus. Correlated functional status among segregating V segments might reflect linkage disequilibrium, but an unknown experimental factor could not be ruled out. It was suggested by the authors that the approach could potentially be generalized to other disease states and immunological phenotypes. In a later analysis, most CMV-associated TCR beta chains were found to appear HLA-restricted, with HLA associations seemingly driven largely by CMV exposure. The 87-base-pair reads could not distinguish some IMGT-functional V segments, including TRBV6-2 and TRBV6-3, so those segments were excluded. An association between a missense DCLRE1C variant and V-gene and J-gene trimming of TCR beta chains was found in a later genetic analysis and replicated in an independent cohort.

Receptors were amplified or captured by the immunoSEQ multiplex PCR assay. A mixture of 60 forward primers for TCR Vbeta segments and 13 reverse primers for TCR Jbeta segments was used in the multiplex PCR. The CDR3 region of rearranged TCR beta genes was amplified from genomic DNA by a multiplex PCR assay. Amplified TCR beta libraries were sequenced as 87-base-pair reads on the Illumina HiSeq System. Processing in the source paper ran as follows. Across the 600 to 700 repertoires, a later analysis counted 75 million to 90 million unique TCR beta chains, roughly 11 million of which were shared by at least two donors. To remove PCR and sequencing errors, raw reads were error-corrected and collapsed into unique sequences using a nearest-neighbor algorithm that merged closely related sequences. V, D and J gene segments were assigned by aligning CDR3 sequences to IMGT reference sequences. For a sequence to be retained, a match of at least six nucleotides was required to both a V gene segment and a J gene segment. Rearrangements were called productive when the CDR3 lacked stop codons and stayed in frame with V and J; all others were non-productive. Following IMGT convention, CDR3 was defined as the stretch from the second conserved V-encoded cysteine up to the conserved J-encoded phenylalanine. In an earlier analysis of 587 of the donors, sequences lacking an unambiguous match to a single V gene segment were excluded. An earlier analysis of around 600 of the donors classified V segments as functional when productive rearrangements were above 56.7% and as segregating when the standard deviation between donors was above 5%. A statistical classification framework was built to diagnose cytomegalovirus status from the catalog of TCR beta chain sequences. V and J gene assignment, in a later analysis, came from comparing TCR nucleotide sequences with IMGT/GENE-DB human TR gene sequences. A later analysis assigned CDR3 sequences and most-parsimonious VDJ recombination scenarios with the TCRdist pipeline. In a later analysis, every TCR beta chain was defined by the combination of its CDR3 amino acid sequence and its V-gene family, and reads without a unique V-gene family were dropped. As a way to deal with suspected cross-contamination and a sequencing artifact, a later analysis dropped 450 to 600 nucleotide sequences that were highly shared and had low generation probability. For each public chain, a later analysis derived a clonal expansion index from normalized ranks of inferred template counts within each repertoire. In a later analysis, generation probabilities were computed using a VDJ recombination model fitted to out-of-frame rearrangements, and the results were checked against IGoR. Hypergeometric tests were used in a later analysis to score TCR-TCR, TCR-HLA and TCR-CMV co-occurrence, with a repertoire-size bias correction applied to the TCR pairs. To estimate false discovery rates, a later analysis permuted the HLA or CMV assignments 20 times. In a later analysis, co-occurring TCRs were grouped using DBSCAN, with TCRdist sequence similarity added in when clustering inside HLA-allele-positive subsets. Co-occurrence clustering excluded repertoires with fewer than 30,000 or more than 120,000 public chains, plus five with anomalous nucleotide sharing. Imported from immuneACCESS, the table was reduced by TCRdb to in-frame sequences with V and J called. These copies leave out some clones; in studies compared against another copy, an unresolved V gene accounts for under half, and the cause of the remainder is not known. The D gene and trimming were derived from the DNA, and the V and J assignments and clone size from that table. The sample data list 40,000 or so clones, and 50% to 75% of these were observed just once. In total, the top ten clones hold 8.7% of the sample.

The cohort comprised several hundred healthy bone marrow donors. Cohort members were all nominally healthy when sampled, although unrecorded immune exposures were likely present. Of the approximately 670 cohort members, around 310 had a positive CMV serostatus and approximately 370 had a negative one, while no CMV serostatus was recorded for the donor. A peripheral blood sample was collected from each donor, and TCR beta sequencing was performed on peripheral blood mononuclear cells. The Qiagen DNeasy Blood Extraction Kit was used to extract genomic DNA from the blood cell samples. This receptor was taken from a human donor in good health. The sequenced sample consisted of PBMCs. The chain is encoded by TRBV28 joined to TRBJ1-1; 11 central nucleotides agree with TRBD1. The sequence in DNA is TGTGCCAGCATTACCGGGACAGGGGGAATGAACACTGAAGCTTTCTTT. It is translated as CASITGTGGMNTEAFF.